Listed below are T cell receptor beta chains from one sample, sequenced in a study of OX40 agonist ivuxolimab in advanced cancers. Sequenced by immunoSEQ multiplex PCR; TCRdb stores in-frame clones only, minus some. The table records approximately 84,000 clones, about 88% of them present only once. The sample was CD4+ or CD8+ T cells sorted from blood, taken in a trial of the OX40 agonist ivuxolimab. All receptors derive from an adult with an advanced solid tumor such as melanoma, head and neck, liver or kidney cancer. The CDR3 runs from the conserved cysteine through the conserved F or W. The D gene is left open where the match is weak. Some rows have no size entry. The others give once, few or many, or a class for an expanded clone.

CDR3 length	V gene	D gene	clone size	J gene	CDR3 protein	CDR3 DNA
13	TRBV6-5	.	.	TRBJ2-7	CASSYSPEWEQYF	TGTGCCAGCAGTTACTCGCCCGAATGGGAGCAGTACTTC
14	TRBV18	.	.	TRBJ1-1	CASSLPPQNTEAFF	TGTGCCAGCTCCCTCCCCCCACAGAACACTGAAGCTTTCTTT
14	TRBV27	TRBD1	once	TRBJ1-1	CASSLRGTGIEAFF	TGTGCCAGCAGTTTAAGGGGGACAGGGATTGAAGCTTTCTTT
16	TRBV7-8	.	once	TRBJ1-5	CASSASGPGWPQPQHF	TGTGCCAGCAGCGCCTCCGGGCCAGGGTGGCCTCAGCCCCAGCATTTT
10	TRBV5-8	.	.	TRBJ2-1	CASSSNEQFF	TGTGCCAGCAGCTCCAATGAGCAGTTCTTC
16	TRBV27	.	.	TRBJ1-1	CASMAGFLVRNTEAFF	TGTGCCAGCATGGCGGGATTTTTGGTACGTAACACTGAAGCTTTCTTT
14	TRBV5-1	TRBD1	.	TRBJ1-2	CASSLGQGAYGYTF	TGCGCCAGCAGCTTGGGCCAGGGGGCCTATGGCTACACCTTC
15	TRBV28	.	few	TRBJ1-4	CASSVTLATNEKLFF	TGTGCCAGCAGTGTTACACTTGCAACTAATGAAAAACTGTTTTTT
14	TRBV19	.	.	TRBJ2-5	CASKDPLVTETQYF	TGTGCCAGTAAAGATCCACTAGTGACAGAGACCCAGTACTTC
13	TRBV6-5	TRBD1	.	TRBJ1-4	CASSDRGGEKLFF	TGTGCCAGCAGCGACAGGGGTGGGGAAAAACTGTTTTTT
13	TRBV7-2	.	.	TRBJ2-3	CASSLAGFDTQYF	TGTGCCAGCAGCTTAGCGGGCTTTGATACGCAGTATTTT
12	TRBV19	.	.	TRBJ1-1	CASSTPTDMAFF	TGTGCCAGTAGTACCCCCACCGACATGGCTTTCTTT
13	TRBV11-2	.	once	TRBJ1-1	CASSHISGTEAFF	TGTGCCAGCAGCCACATATCGGGCACTGAAGCTTTCTTT
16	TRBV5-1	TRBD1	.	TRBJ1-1	CASSARDRPPNTEAFF	TGCGCCAGCAGCGCCCGGGACAGGCCACCGAACACTGAAGCTTTCTTT
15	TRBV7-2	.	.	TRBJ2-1	CASSALATKNNEQFF	TGTGCCAGCAGCGCCCTAGCGACAAAGAACAATGAGCAGTTCTTC
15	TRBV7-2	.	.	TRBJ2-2	CASSKTTQRAGELFF	TGTGCCAGCAGCAAAACGACCCAAAGGGCCGGGGAGCTGTTTTTT
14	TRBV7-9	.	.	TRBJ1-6	CASSQSDSSSPLHF	TGTGCCAGCAGCCAGAGTGATAGTAGTTCACCCCTCCACTTT
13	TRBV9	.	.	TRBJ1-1	CASSATLDTEAFF	TGTGCCAGCAGTGCAACTTTGGACACTGAAGCTTTCTTT
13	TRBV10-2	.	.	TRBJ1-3	CASSDTAGNTIYF	TGCGCCAGCAGTGACACAGCAGGAAACACCATATATTTT
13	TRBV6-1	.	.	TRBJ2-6	CASSHPGANVLTF	TGTGCCAGCAGCCACCCTGGGGCCAACGTCCTGACTTTC
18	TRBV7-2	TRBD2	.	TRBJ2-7	CASSRTILAGGRLEEQYF	TGTGCCAGCAGCCGCACTATACTAGCGGGAGGTCGGTTAGAAGAGCAGTACTTC
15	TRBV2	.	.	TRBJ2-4	CASSAAVLAKNIQYF	TGTGCCAGCAGTGCTGCAGTTCTAGCCAAAAACATTCAGTACTTC
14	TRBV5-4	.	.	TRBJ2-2	CASSLEMEGGELFF	TGTGCCAGCAGCTTGGAAATGGAGGGCGGGGAGCTGTTTTTT
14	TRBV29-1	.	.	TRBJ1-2	CSVERQPANYGYTF	TGCAGCGTTGAAAGACAGCCAGCTAACTATGGCTACACCTTC
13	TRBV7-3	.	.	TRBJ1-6	CASSLGLGSPLHF	TGTGCCAGCAGCTTAGGGCTGGGCTCACCCCTCCACTTT
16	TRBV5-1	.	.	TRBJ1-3	CASSLVGLNLGNTIYF	TGCGCCAGCAGCTTGGTGGGACTAAATCTTGGAAACACCATATATTTT
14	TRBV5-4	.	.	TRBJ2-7	CASSPNSGSYEQYF	TGTGCCAGCAGCCCAAATAGCGGTTCCTACGAGCAGTACTTC
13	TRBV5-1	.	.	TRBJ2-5	CASSLGNQETQYF	TGCGCCAGCAGCTTGGGGAACCAAGAGACCCAGTACTTC
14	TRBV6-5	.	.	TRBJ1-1	CASRDSDGTGKAFF	TGTGCCAGCAGAGACTCGGACGGGACGGGTAAAGCTTTCTTT